The 8 T cell receptor beta chains presented below share a single source sample, sequenced in a study of beta chain features in type 1 diabetes. Expressed TCRB transcripts were sequenced because the isolated RNA had all been reverse transcribed beforehand. Data came from immunoSEQ multiplex PCR; TCRdb stores just in-frame clones and leaves some out. Of 300,000 to 400,000 clones in the sample, about 10% are singletons; the top ten hold around 0.015%. The sequencing sample was made of naive CD4+ T cells from blood. Every receptor here comes from a young woman in good health.

The chain employs TRBV5-1 and TRBJ2-3; D ambiguous. Germline V gene data show CDR1 as SGHRS and CDR2 as YFSETQ. Deletions cut 5 bases from V and 0 bases from J, with 16 bases between. The CDR3 is 16 amino acids. In DNA form, the CDR3 reads TGCGCCAGCAGAAGCCCGGTGGGCTTGAGCACAGATACGCAGTATTTT. Translation: CASRSPVGLSTDTQYF.

This clone was observed a handful of times. The CDR3 loop is CATSRADRHYGYTF. The CDR3 DNA reads TGTGCCACCAGCAGAGCGGACAGGCACTATGGCTACACCTTC. V is TRBV15 and J is TRBJ1-2; 7 bases are shared with TRBD1. V lost 1 base and J lost 3; bases outside the gene matches: 2. Per germline, CDR1 LNHNV and CDR2 YYDKDF (reference sequence). This CDR3 has 14 residues.

The chain combines TRBV5-4 with TRBJ2-7; weak D call: TRBD1 (7 bases). V was shortened by 2 bases and J by 3 bases, with 12 bases between the two germline ends. CDR1 is SGHNT and CDR2 is YYREEE in the germline V gene (reference sequence). This CDR3 has 14 residues. CDR3 in DNA: TGTGCCAGCAGCTTACAGGGGACTCGCTACGAGCAGTACTTC. It is translated as CASSLQGTRYEQYF.

The chain links TRBV28 to TRBJ2-3; 7 bases agree with TRBD1. This CDR3 spans 15 amino acids. After removal of 4 bases from V and 0 bases from J, the junction contained 4 bases not matched to a gene. Germline V gives CDR1 MDHEN, CDR2 SYDVKM. In nucleotides, the CDR3 is TGTGCCAGCAGTTCTCCAGGGGGTAGCACAGATACGCAGTATTTT. It encodes CASSSPGGSTDTQYF.

This clone was seen more than once but under ten times. J is TRBJ2-3 and V is TRBV6-5; D is perhaps TRBD1 (6 bases). Germline assignment: CDR1 MNHEY and CDR2 SVGAGI. V shed 4 bases and J shed 2 bases, with 10 bases lying between them. The CDR3 consists of 14 residues. CDR3 in DNA: TGTGCCAGCAGTTTCGGGGACAACACAGATACGCAGTATTTT. Encoded protein: CASSFGDNTDTQYF.

The gene calls are TRBV9 and TRBJ2-5; TRBD2 might be the D (6 bases). The CDR3 sequence is 14 residues long. Germline V CDR1 and CDR2: SGDLS, YYNGEE. V lost 3 bases to trimming and J lost 5 bases, with 14 bases between them. This CDR3 is CASSGGAPRETQYF. Written as DNA, the CDR3 is TGTGCCAGCAGCGGCGGGGCCCCTCGGGAGACCCAGTACTTC.

CDR3 sequence reads: CASTPTGFDQPQHF. The CDR3 DNA reads TGTGCCAGCACACCAACAGGCTTCGATCAGCCCCAGCATTTT. This rearrangement joins TRBV2 to TRBJ1-5; tentative D call: TRBD1 (5 bases). CDR1 SNHLY and CDR2 FYNNEI come from the germline V gene. CDR3 length: 14 amino acids. Trimming cost V 7 bases and J 5 bases, with 15 bases left between them.

Written as DNA, the CDR3 is TGCAGCGTCCTTAGCTCTAGCGGGAGGGGTCTGAATGAGCAGTTCTTC. It is translated as CSVLSSSGRGLNEQFF. The chain joins TRBV29-1 to TRBJ2-1; 12 bases are a match to TRBD2. J lost 7 bases, V lost 6 bases, and 13 bases had no gene match. Germline V gene lookup returns CDR1 SQVTM and CDR2 ANQGSEA. This CDR3 comprises 16 residues.